The 6 T cell receptor beta chains presented below share a single source sample, sequenced in a study of human T cells and chemical hapten exposure. As to time point: patch test 1, 2 weeks after DPC sensitization. Treatment specified: therapeutic diphenylcyclopropenone sensitization with weekly scalp DPC. TCRdb independently ran MiXCR on the RACE reads; one entry per CDR3 protein. The sample carries about 82,000 distinct CDR3 sequences, about 10% recorded once. The sample was whole blood, taken in connection with sensitization to the hapten diphenylcyclopropenone (DPC). These receptors all come from a woman between 45 and 60 years old with alopecia areata. Some clones in this sample may be carry-over from other donors' samples.

V usage is TRBV28 and J usage is TRBJ2-7; 7 nucleotides align to TRBD1. CDR1 and CDR2 from the germline V gene are MDHEN and SYDVKM. V trimming: 7 bases; J trimming: 3 bases; junction bases outside the gene matches: 9. The CDR3 length is 14 residues. This chain's CDR3 is CASTHGTALYEQYF. Written as DNA, the CDR3 is TGTGCCAGCACCCACGGGACAGCCCTCTACGAGCAGTACTTC.

The chain is built from TRBV7-9 and TRBJ1-2; TRBD1 matches at 7 bases. Germline CDR1 reads SEHNR; CDR2 reads FQNEAQ (reference sequence). V gave up 1 base and J gave up 5 bases; unmatched junction bases: 10. CDR3 length: 16 residues. CDR3 DNA sequence: TGTGCCAGCAGCTTAGGGACTTCGACAGGGTCGTATGGCTACACCTTC. It codes for CASSLGTSTGSYGYTF.

This clonotype was seen more than once but under ten times. This CDR3 reads CASSFGLAGDEGTDTQYF. In DNA form, the CDR3 reads TGTGCCAGCAGTTTCGGACTAGCGGGCGACGAAGGCACAGATACGCAGTATTTT. This chain links TRBV28 with TRBJ2-3; 11 bases align to TRBD2. The CDR3 is made up of 18 amino acids. V was pared by 3 bases and J by 1 base, with 9 bases of the junction left unmatched. Germline V gene data show CDR1 as MDHEN and CDR2 as SYDVKM.

The chain links TRBV20-1 to TRBJ2-3; 10 nucleotides line up with TRBD2. Losses at the gene ends were 6 bases for V and 3 bases for J; bases not matched to a gene: 6. Germline CDR1 DFQATT, CDR2 SNEGSKA (reference sequence). This CDR3 has 14 amino acids. The CDR3 loop is CSAPEREGTDTQYF. The CDR3 bases are TGCAGTGCCCCTGAGCGGGAGGGTACAGATACGCAGTATTTT.

This clonotype has just a few counts. J is TRBJ1-6 and V is TRBV10-3; 9 bases map to TRBD1. The CDR3 is 13 residues long. Germline lookup yields CDR1 ENHRY and CDR2 SYGVKD. The J segment lost 8 bases and the V segment lost 8 bases, leaving 4 bases of the junction unmatched. This CDR3 reads CAIGDRVDSPLHF. The CDR3 DNA sequence: TGTGCCATCGGGGACAGGGTTGATTCACCCCTCCACTTT.

This chain connects TRBV24-1 to TRBJ2-3; 8 bases match TRBD1. This CDR3 is 19 amino acids long. V lost 3 bases to trimming and J lost 4 bases; unmatched junction nucleotides: 17. From germline, CDR1 is KGHDR and CDR2 SFDVKD. The CDR3 DNA sequence: TGTGCCACCAGTGATGGCGGACAGGGAATATTATCCGGGGCAGATACGCAGTATTTT. It encodes CATSDGGQGILSGADTQYF.